This is a list of T cell receptor beta chains from one sample in a study of early T cells in non-severe SARS-CoV-2 infection. One entry per CDR3 protein, called by TCRdb with MiXCR from the 5' RACE reads. Here the sample spans 75,000 to 100,000 distinct CDR3 sequences, just under 15% being singletons. Specimen: whole blood. These receptors were taken from an adult who was a healthcare worker with PCR-confirmed SARS-CoV-2 infection or an uninfected control (not recorded which). Both conserved end residues are part of each CDR3. D genes are given only for firm matches. Size tells how often a clone was seen (once, few, many) or the class of an expanded clone, and some rows leave it out.

CDR3 length: 15; J gene: TRBJ2-7; clone size: few; V gene: TRBV28; D gene: TRBD2; CDR3 protein: CASRGGGRAVYEQYF; CDR3 DNA: TGTGCCAGCAGGGGCGGCGGGAGGGCCGTATACGAGCAGTACTTC
CDR3 length: 14; J gene: TRBJ1-1; clone size: few; V gene: TRBV24-1; D gene: -; CDR3 protein: CATRSQTDNTEAFF; CDR3 DNA: TGTGCCACCAGATCCCAGACGGATAACACTGAAGCTTTCTTT
CDR3 length: 14; J gene: TRBJ2-5; clone size: few; V gene: TRBV7-9; D gene: -; CDR3 protein: CASSLVGPQETQYF; CDR3 DNA: TGTGCCAGCAGCTTAGTAGGGCCCCAAGAGACCCAGTACTTC
CDR3 length: 17; J gene: TRBJ2-3; clone size: -; V gene: TRBV2; D gene: TRBD2; CDR3 protein: CASKRTRSGISTDTQYF; CDR3 DNA: TGTGCCAGCAAAAGAACCCGTAGCGGGATAAGCACAGATACGCAGTATTTT
CDR3 length: 15; J gene: TRBJ2-7; clone size: few; V gene: TRBV3-1; D gene: TRBD2; CDR3 protein: CASRATSGRYYEQYF; CDR3 DNA: TGTGCCAGCAGAGCTACTAGCGGGAGATACTACGAGCAGTACTTC
CDR3 length: 13; J gene: TRBJ2-1; clone size: many; V gene: TRBV18; D gene: -; CDR3 protein: CASSPDPSREQFF; CDR3 DNA: TGTGCCAGCTCCCCCGACCCCTCTAGGGAGCAGTTCTTC
CDR3 length: 16; J gene: TRBJ2-2; clone size: many; V gene: TRBV7-2; D gene: -; CDR3 protein: CASSLFLLSHTGELFF; CDR3 DNA: TGTGCCAGCAGCTTATTTCTCCTCAGTCACACCGGGGAGCTGTTTTTT
CDR3 length: 11; J gene: TRBJ1-1; clone size: few; V gene: TRBV28; D gene: -; CDR3 protein: CASRQTSEAFF; CDR3 DNA: TGTGCCAGTCGACAGACCTCCGAAGCTTTCTTT
CDR3 length: 13; J gene: TRBJ2-1; clone size: -; V gene: TRBV6-5; D gene: -; CDR3 protein: CASTRGPYNEQFF; CDR3 DNA: TGTGCCAGCACCAGGGGACCTTACAATGAGCAGTTCTTC
CDR3 length: 15; J gene: TRBJ2-2; clone size: -; V gene: TRBV14; D gene: TRBD2; CDR3 protein: CASSQISGNAGELFF; CDR3 DNA: TGTGCCAGCAGCCAAATAAGCGGGAACGCCGGGGAGCTGTTTTTT
CDR3 length: 15; J gene: TRBJ2-7; clone size: -; V gene: TRBV10-3; D gene: TRBD1; CDR3 protein: CASSTPGTGVGEQYF; CDR3 DNA: TGTGCCTCCTCAACACCCGGGACAGGGGTAGGCGAGCAGTACTTC
CDR3 length: 14; J gene: TRBJ2-7; clone size: many; V gene: TRBV20-1; D gene: TRBD1; CDR3 protein: CSARVRQGKSEQYF; CDR3 DNA: TGCAGTGCTAGGGTCCGACAGGGAAAGAGCGAGCAGTACTTC
CDR3 length: 14; J gene: TRBJ1-6; clone size: few; V gene: TRBV7-9; D gene: -; CDR3 protein: CASSLGTVNSPLHF; CDR3 DNA: TGTGCCAGCAGCTTAGGGACAGTCAATTCACCCCTCCACTTT
CDR3 length: 17; J gene: TRBJ2-1; clone size: few; V gene: TRBV15; D gene: -; CDR3 protein: CATSGSNWGGSYNEQFF; CDR3 DNA: TGTGCCACCAGCGGTAGTAACTGGGGAGGTTCCTACAATGAGCAGTTCTTC
CDR3 length: 14; J gene: TRBJ2-3; clone size: -; V gene: TRBV5-1; D gene: -; CDR3 protein: CASSLAVVTDTQYF; CDR3 DNA: TGCGCCAGCAGCTTGGCAGTAGTCACAGATACGCAGTATTTT
CDR3 length: 16; J gene: TRBJ2-5; clone size: many; V gene: TRBV5-1; D gene: TRBD2; CDR3 protein: CASSFRYLTSEETQYF; CDR3 DNA: TGCGCCAGCAGCTTCCGGTATCTGACTAGCGAGGAGACCCAGTACTTC
CDR3 length: 17; J gene: TRBJ2-1; clone size: -; V gene: TRBV4-2; D gene: -; CDR3 protein: CASSQDVGEGYQNEQFF; CDR3 DNA: TGTGCCAGCAGCCAAGATGTGGGAGAAGGTTATCAGAATGAGCAGTTCTTC
CDR3 length: 14; J gene: TRBJ1-2; clone size: few; V gene: TRBV12-3/TRBV12-4; D gene: TRBD1; CDR3 protein: CASRPGQGSYGYTF; CDR3 DNA: TGTGCCAGCAGGCCGGGACAGGGCAGCTATGGCTACACCTTC
CDR3 length: 13; J gene: TRBJ2-7; clone size: few; V gene: TRBV20-1; D gene: -; CDR3 protein: CSANSYRSYEQYF; CDR3 DNA: TGCAGTGCTAACTCGTATCGCTCCTACGAGCAGTACTTC
CDR3 length: 13; J gene: TRBJ1-1; clone size: many; V gene: TRBV10-3; D gene: -; CDR3 protein: CAISERVGTEAFF; CDR3 DNA: TGTGCCATCAGTGAGAGGGTGGGGACTGAAGCTTTCTTT
CDR3 length: 15; J gene: TRBJ1-1; clone size: few; V gene: TRBV4-1; D gene: -; CDR3 protein: CASSPEDGWNTEAFF; CDR3 DNA: TGCGCCAGCAGCCCCGAAGACGGCTGGAACACTGAAGCTTTCTTT
CDR3 length: 15; J gene: TRBJ2-2; clone size: few; V gene: TRBV2; D gene: -; CDR3 protein: CASRGTAQDTGELFF; CDR3 DNA: TGTGCCAGCAGGGGGACCGCTCAGGACACCGGGGAGCTGTTTTTT
CDR3 length: 15; J gene: TRBJ1-3; clone size: -; V gene: TRBV4-1; D gene: -; CDR3 protein: CASSQVFGSGNTIYF; CDR3 DNA: TGCGCCAGCAGCCAAGTCTTTGGATCTGGAAACACCATATATTTT
CDR3 length: 11; J gene: TRBJ1-1; clone size: few; V gene: TRBV3-1; D gene: -; CDR3 protein: CASSTDREAFF; CDR3 DNA: TGTGCCAGCAGCACCGACAGGGAAGCTTTCTTT
CDR3 length: 12; J gene: TRBJ2-2; clone size: few; V gene: TRBV5-4; D gene: -; CDR3 protein: CASSSGLRELFF; CDR3 DNA: TGTGCCAGCAGCTCCGGACTGAGGGAGCTGTTTTTT
CDR3 length: 14; J gene: TRBJ2-2; clone size: many; V gene: TRBV7-3; D gene: -; CDR3 protein: CASSSGAGTGELFF; CDR3 DNA: TGTGCCAGCAGCTCAGGGGCCGGCACCGGGGAGCTGTTTTTT
CDR3 length: 16; J gene: TRBJ2-3; clone size: few; V gene: TRBV28; D gene: TRBD2; CDR3 protein: CASSLLQRGKTDTQYF; CDR3 DNA: TGTGCCAGCAGTTTATTGCAGCGGGGGAAAACAGATACGCAGTATTTT
CDR3 length: 15; J gene: TRBJ1-1; clone size: many; V gene: TRBV7-6; D gene: -; CDR3 protein: CASSLEITGYTEAFF; CDR3 DNA: TGTGCCAGCAGCTTAGAAATTACCGGCTACACTGAAGCTTTCTTT
CDR3 length: 14; J gene: TRBJ1-4; clone size: many; V gene: TRBV5-1; D gene: TRBD1; CDR3 protein: CASSGGQVGEKLFF; CDR3 DNA: TGCGCCAGCAGCGGCGGACAGGTCGGCGAAAAACTGTTTTTT
CDR3 length: 9; J gene: TRBJ2-7; clone size: few; V gene: TRBV9; D gene: -; CDR3 protein: CASSPEKYF; CDR3 DNA: TGTGCCAGCAGTCCCGAAAAGTACTTC
CDR3 length: 12; J gene: TRBJ2-7; clone size: many; V gene: TRBV28; D gene: -; CDR3 protein: CASSLGRYEQYF; CDR3 DNA: TGTGCCAGCAGTTTAGGCCGCTACGAGCAGTACTTC
CDR3 length: 12; J gene: TRBJ2-3; clone size: once; V gene: TRBV20-1; D gene: -; CDR3 protein: CSASISRDTQYF; CDR3 DNA: TGCAGTGCTAGTATATCTCGAGATACGCAGTATTTT
CDR3 length: 18; J gene: TRBJ2-5; clone size: few; V gene: TRBV7-9; D gene: TRBD1; CDR3 protein: CASSLVLGQGGYQETQYF; CDR3 DNA: TGTGCCAGCAGCTTAGTACTGGGACAGGGGGGCTACCAAGAGACCCAGTACTTC